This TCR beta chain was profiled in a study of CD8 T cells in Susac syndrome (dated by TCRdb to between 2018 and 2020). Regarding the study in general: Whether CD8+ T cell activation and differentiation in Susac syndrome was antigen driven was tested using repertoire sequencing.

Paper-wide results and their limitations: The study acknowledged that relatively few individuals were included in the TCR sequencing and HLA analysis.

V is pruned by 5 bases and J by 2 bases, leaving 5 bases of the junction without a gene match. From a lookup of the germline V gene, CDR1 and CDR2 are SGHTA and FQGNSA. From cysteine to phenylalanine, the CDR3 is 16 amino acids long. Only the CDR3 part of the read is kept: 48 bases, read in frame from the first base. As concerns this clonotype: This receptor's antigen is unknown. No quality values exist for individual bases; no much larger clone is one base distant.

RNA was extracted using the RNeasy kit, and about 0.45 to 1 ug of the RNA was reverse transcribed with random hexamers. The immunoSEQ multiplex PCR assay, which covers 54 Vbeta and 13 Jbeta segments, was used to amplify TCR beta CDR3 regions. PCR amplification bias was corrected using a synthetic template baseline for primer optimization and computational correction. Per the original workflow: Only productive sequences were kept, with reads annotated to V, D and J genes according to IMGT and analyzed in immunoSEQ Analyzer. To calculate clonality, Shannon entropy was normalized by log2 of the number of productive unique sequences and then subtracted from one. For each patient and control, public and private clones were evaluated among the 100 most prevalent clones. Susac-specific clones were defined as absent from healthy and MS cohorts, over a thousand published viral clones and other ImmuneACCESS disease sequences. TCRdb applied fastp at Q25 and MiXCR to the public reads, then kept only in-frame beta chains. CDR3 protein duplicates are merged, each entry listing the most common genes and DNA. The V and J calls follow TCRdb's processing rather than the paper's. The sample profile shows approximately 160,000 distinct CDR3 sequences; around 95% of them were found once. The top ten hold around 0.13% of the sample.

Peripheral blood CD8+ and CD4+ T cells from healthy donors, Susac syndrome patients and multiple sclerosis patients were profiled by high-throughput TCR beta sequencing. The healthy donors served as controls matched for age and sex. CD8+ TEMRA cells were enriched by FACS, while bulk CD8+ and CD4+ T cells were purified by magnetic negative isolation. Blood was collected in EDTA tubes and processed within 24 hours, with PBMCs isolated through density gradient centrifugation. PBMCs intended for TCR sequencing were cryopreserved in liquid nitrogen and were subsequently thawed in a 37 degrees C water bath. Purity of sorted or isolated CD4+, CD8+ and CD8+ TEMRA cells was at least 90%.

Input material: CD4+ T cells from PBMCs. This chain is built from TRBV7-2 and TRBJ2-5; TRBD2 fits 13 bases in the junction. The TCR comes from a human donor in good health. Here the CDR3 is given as CASSISTSGGQETQYF. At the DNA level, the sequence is TGTGCCAGCAGCATTTCGACTAGCGGGGGGCAAGAGACCCAGTACTTC. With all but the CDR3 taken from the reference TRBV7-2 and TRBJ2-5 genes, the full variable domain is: GAGVSQSPSNKVTEKGKDVELRCDPISGHTALYWYRQSLGQGLEFLIYFQGNSAPDKSGLPSDRFSAERTGGSVSTLTIQRTQQEDSAVYLCASSISTSGGQETQYFGPGTRLLVL.